One and the same sample provided the 5 T cell receptor beta chains below, sequenced in a study of shared clonotypes between healthy human individuals. Naive CD8 populations comprised CD45RO-negative cells positively selected for CCR7, excluding terminally differentiated effector memory CD45RA+ cells. Only in-frame clones appear in the TCRdb table, and some are missing; sequencing was by immunoSEQ multiplex PCR. The sample holds 1.5 million to 2.5 million clones, around 96% seen once. Sequencing was done on a sample of naive CD8+ T cells sorted from blood. All receptors come from a man between 18 and 29 years old in good health.

In its sample, this clone was seen once. This chain links TRBV2 with TRBJ1-3, with a weak D call TRBD1 (5 bases). CDR1 SNHLY and CDR2 FYNNEI come from the germline V gene. V lost 11 bases, J lost 2 bases, and 22 bases lay in between. The CDR3 spans 16 residues. The CDR3 sequence: CAGSRGVGVTGNTIYF. The CDR3 DNA is TGTGCCGGATCCCGGGGGGTCGGGGTAACTGGAAACACCATATATTTT. The full variable domain, with the rest looked up from reference TRBV2 and TRBJ1-3, is EPEVTQTPSHQVTQMGQEVILRCVPISNHLYFYWYRQILGQKVEFLVSFYNNEISEKSEIFDDQFSVERPDGSNFTLKIRSTKLEDSAMYFCAGSRGVGVTGNTIYFGEGSWLTVV.

The chain joins TRBV11-3 to TRBJ2-2; no firm D call. The V gene's germline CDR1 is SGHNT and CDR2 YENEEA. V lost 5 bases and J lost 7, with 8 bases in between. The CDR3 has 12 residues. This chain's CDR3 is CASSPPGGELFF. DNA of the CDR3: TGTGCCAGCAGCCCCCCGGGCGGGGAGCTGTTTTTT.

A word on this clone: Other nucleotide sequences from this sample produce the same CDR3. This chain joins TRBV5-1 and TRBJ2-7; D remains unclear. This CDR3 region has 14 residues. Per germline, CDR1 SGHRS and CDR2 YFSETQ. Trimming pared 4 bases from V and 2 bases from J, leaving 13 bases between. CDR3 sequence: CASSQPGQTYEQYF. CDR3 coding DNA: TGCGCCAGCAGCCAACCTGGGCAAACCTACGAGCAGTACTTC. Based on the CDR3 plus reference TRBV5-1 and TRBJ2-7, the full variable domain is KAGVTQTPRYLIKTRGQQVTLSCSPISGHRSVSWYQQTPGQGLQFLFEYFSETQRNKGNFPGRFSGRQFSNSRSEMNVSTLELGDSALYLCASSQPGQTYEQYFGPGTRLTVT.

The V call is TRBV6-1, the J call TRBJ2-7; 7 nucleotides line up with TRBD1. The CDR3 has 16 amino acids. V lost 1 base to trimming and J lost 2 bases; unmatched junction nucleotides: 8. CDR1 is MNHNS and CDR2 is SASEGT in the germline V gene. For the CDR3, the DNA is TGTGCCAGCAGTGAAGTTGACAGGGTCCAGGCCTACGAGCAGTACTTC. Its translation: CASSEVDRVQAYEQYF.

The chain couples TRBV6-5 to TRBJ2-7; possibly TRBD1 for D (6 bases). The germline V gene encodes CDR1 MNHEY and CDR2 SVGAGI. The CDR3 length is 14 residues. V was shortened by 0 bases and J by 6 bases, with 12 bases between the two germline ends. The CDR3 DNA follows: TGTGCCAGCAGTTACTCGACCAGGGGATTCGAGCAGTACTTC. Amino acid sequence: CASSYSTRGFEQYF.